This T cell receptor beta chain was documented in a study of blood T cells in healthy people across ages. Overall study results and limits: Estimates drawn from one million T cells were deemed to understate diversity. In long-lived donors, naive CD4+ cell counts and diversity exceeded those of aged donors.

On this clonotype itself: Its antigen remains unidentified.

A J-beta primer mix and a sample-barcoded 5' primer were used in a second PCR of roughly 6 to 12 cycles. MiXCR was run by TCRdb on the 5' RACE reads, yielding one entry per CDR3 protein. This sample has hundreds of thousands of distinct CDR3 sequences, with roughly two fifths found just once. The CDR3 spans 17 residues. Germline values: CDR1 LGHDT, CDR2 YNNKEL (reference sequence). Trimming cost V 0 bases and J 4 bases; bases outside gene matches: 6. This TCR was recovered from an elderly man in good health. Sequencing used blood. The chain links TRBV3-1 to TRBJ2-3; 11 nucleotides line up with TRBD2. The CDR3 bases are TGTGCCAGCAGCCAAGAAGGATTTAGCGGGGGGGCAGATACGCAGTATTTT. Translation gives CASSQEGFSGGADTQYF.